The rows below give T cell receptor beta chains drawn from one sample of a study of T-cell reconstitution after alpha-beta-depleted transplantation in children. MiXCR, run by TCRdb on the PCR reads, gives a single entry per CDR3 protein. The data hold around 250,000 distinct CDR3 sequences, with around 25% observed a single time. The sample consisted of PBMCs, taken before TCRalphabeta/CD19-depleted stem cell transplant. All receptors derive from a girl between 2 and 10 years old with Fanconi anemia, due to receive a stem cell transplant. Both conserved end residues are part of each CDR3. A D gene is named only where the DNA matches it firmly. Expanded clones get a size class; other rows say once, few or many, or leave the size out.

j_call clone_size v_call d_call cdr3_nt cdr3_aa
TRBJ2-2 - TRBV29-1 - TGCAGCGTTGCGGGCTTCACCGGGGAGCTGTTTTTT CSVAGFTGELFF
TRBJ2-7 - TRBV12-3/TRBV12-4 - TGTGCCAGCAGGCATTTCTCCTACGAGCAGTACTTC CASRHFSYEQYF
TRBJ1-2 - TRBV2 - TGTGCCAGCAGTGGTTTGAGAACGAATGGCTACACCTTC CASSGLRTNGYTF
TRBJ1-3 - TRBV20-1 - TGCAGTGCTAGAGCGACAGTTACTGGAAACACCATATATTTT CSARATVTGNTIYF
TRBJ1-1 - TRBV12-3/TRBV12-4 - TGTGCCAGCAGTTTACGGCACACTGAAGCTTTCTTT CASSLRHTEAFF
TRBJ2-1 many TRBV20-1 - TGCAGTGGACTACACTCCTACAATGAGCAGTTCTTC CSGLHSYNEQFF
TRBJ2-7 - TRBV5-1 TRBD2 TGCGCCAGCAGCACCGGACTAGCGGGAGGAAAGCCCGCAGTCACCTCCTACGAGCAGTACTTC CASSTGLAGGKPAVTSYEQYF
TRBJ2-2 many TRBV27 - TGTGCCAGCAGTCCCCAGTACACCGGGGAGCTGTTTTTT CASSPQYTGELFF
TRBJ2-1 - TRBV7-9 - TGTGCCAGCAGCCCTTTGGGATACAATGAGCAGTTCTTC CASSPLGYNEQFF
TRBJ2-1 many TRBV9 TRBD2 TGTGCCAGCAGCGTAGGACTAGCGGAGTACAATGAGCAGTTCTTC CASSVGLAEYNEQFF
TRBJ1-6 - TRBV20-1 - TGCAGTGCTAGTGTCTCTCCTGGGGATAATTCACCCCTCCACTTT CSASVSPGDNSPLHF
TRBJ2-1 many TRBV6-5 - TGTGCCAGCAGCTACCCACAGGGAGGTGATCCCTACAATGAGCAGTTCTTC CASSYPQGGDPYNEQFF
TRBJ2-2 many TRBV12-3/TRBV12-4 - TGTGCCAGCAGTTTCGGGATCCGCACCGGGGAGCTGTTTTTT CASSFGIRTGELFF
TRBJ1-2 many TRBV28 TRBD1 TGTGCCAGCAGAAGTACAGGGGGACTCCCTAACTATGGCTACACCTTC CASRSTGGLPNYGYTF
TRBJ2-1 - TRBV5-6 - TGTGCCAGCAGCTTGGTGGCAGACCCGGAGTTCTTC CASSLVADPEFF
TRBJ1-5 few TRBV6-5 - TGTGCCAGCAGTTACGCCTCCGGAGGGAGAGGCAATCAGCCCCAGCATTTT CASSYASGGRGNQPQHF
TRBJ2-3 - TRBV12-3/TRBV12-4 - TGTGCCAGCAGTTTCGGAGACACAGATACGCAGTATTTT CASSFGDTDTQYF
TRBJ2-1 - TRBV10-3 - TGTGCCACCGCGCGGGAACATTACAATGAGCAGTTCTTC CATAREHYNEQFF
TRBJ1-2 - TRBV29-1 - TGCAGCGTTGAACCCGGTCGAGGCGGCTACACCTTC CSVEPGRGGYTF
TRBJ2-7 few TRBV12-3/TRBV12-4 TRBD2 TGTGCCAGCAGTTTAATTAGCGGGGGATCCTACGAGCAGTACTTC CASSLISGGSYEQYF
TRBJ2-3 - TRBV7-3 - TGTGCCAGCAGCTCCTCCGACGTCCGCACAGATACGCAGTATTTT CASSSSDVRTDTQYF
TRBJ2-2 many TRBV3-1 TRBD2 TGTGCCAGCAGCCAACAGCGGGGGAACACCGGGGAGCTGTTTTTT CASSQQRGNTGELFF
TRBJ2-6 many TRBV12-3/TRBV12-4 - TGTGCCAGCAACCTCTCTGGGGCCAACGTCCTGACTTTC CASNLSGANVLTF
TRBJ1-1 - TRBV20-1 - TGCAGTGCTAGAGATTCACGGGGGGTGAACACTGAAGCTTTCTTT CSARDSRGVNTEAFF
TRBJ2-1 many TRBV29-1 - TGCAGCGTAAAACAGGGTCCGAGTTACAATGAGCAGTTCTTC CSVKQGPSYNEQFF
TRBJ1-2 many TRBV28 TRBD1 TGTGCCAGCAGTCCCGCCAGGGGGGGCTACACCTTC CASSPARGGYTF
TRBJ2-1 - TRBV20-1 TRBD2 TGCAGTGCTGGGCATAGCGGGGGGGACCCTGAGCAGTTCTTC CSAGHSGGDPEQFF
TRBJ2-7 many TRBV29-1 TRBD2 TGCAGCGTTGAAGATCGAGGGCGGGAGGGGTCAACCTACGAGCAGTACTTC CSVEDRGREGSTYEQYF
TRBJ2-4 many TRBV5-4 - TGTGCCAGCAGTAACATTGGGGTGGGGAACATTCAGTACTTC CASSNIGVGNIQYF
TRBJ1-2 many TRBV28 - TGTGCCAGCAGTTTATACGGCTATGGCTACACCTTC CASSLYGYGYTF
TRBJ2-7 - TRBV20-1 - TGCAGTGCCTTAAAGGACGGGGTAAGCAGCGAGCAGTACTTC CSALKDGVSSEQYF
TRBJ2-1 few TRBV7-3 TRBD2 TGTGCCAGCAGCCCTACTGTACCGGGACTAGGGAGTCACAATGAGCAGTTCTTC CASSPTVPGLGSHNEQFF